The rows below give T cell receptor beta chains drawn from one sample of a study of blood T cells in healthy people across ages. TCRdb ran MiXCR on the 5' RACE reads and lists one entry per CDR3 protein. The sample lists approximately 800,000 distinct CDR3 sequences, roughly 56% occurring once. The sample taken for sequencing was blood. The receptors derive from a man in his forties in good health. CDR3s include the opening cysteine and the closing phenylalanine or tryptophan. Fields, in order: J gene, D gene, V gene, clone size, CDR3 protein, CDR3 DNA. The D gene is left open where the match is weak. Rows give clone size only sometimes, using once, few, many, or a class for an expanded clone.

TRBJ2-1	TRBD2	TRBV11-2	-	CASSLVLAGGLDEQFF	TGTGCCAGCAGCTTAGTTTTAGCGGGGGGATTGGATGAGCAGTTCTTC
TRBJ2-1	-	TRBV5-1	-	CASGLINEQFF	TGCGCCAGCGGCTTGATCAATGAGCAGTTCTTC
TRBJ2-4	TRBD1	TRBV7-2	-	CASRSRDRDIQYF	TGTGCCAGCAGGAGCCGGGACAGGGACATTCAGTACTTC
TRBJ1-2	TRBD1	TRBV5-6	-	CASSLAGQNYGYTF	TGTGCCAGCAGCTTGGCGGGACAGAACTATGGCTACACCTTC
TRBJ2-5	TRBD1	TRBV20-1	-	CSARDGGQGKETQYF	TGCAGTGCTAGAGATGGCGGACAGGGCAAGGAGACCCAGTACTTC
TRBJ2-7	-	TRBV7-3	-	CASSSDWGEQYF	TGTGCCAGCAGCTCCGATTGGGGCGAGCAGTACTTC
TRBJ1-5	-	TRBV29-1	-	CSVAQSNSNQPQHF	TGCAGCGTTGCCCAGTCAAATAGCAATCAGCCCCAGCATTTT
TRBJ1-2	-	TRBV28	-	CASSSYRSDYGYTF	TGTGCCAGCAGTTCATACAGATCGGACTATGGCTACACCTTC
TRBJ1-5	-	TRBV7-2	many	CASSTNGGEQPQHF	TGTGCCAGCAGCACCAATGGCGGGGAACAGCCCCAGCATTTT
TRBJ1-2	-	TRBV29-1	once	CSGTSRAKDYGYTF	TGCAGCGGCACCTCCCGTGCGAAGGACTATGGCTACACCTTC
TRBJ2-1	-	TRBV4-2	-	CASSQGAQSGEQFF	TGTGCCAGCAGCCAAGGTGCCCAATCCGGTGAGCAGTTCTTC
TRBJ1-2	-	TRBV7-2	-	CASGLEGQVVGYTF	TGTGCCAGCGGCTTAGAGGGGCAGGTTGTGGGCTACACCTTC
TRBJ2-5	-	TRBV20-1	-	CSAREGTLQETQYF	TGCAGTGCTAGAGAGGGGACCCTCCAAGAGACCCAGTACTTC
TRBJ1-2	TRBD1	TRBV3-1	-	CASSYGGQGGGYTF	TGTGCCAGCAGTTATGGGGGACAGGGAGGCGGCTACACCTTC
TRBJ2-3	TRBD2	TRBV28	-	CASSSNSGATDTQYF	TGTGCCAGCAGTTCGAATAGCGGGGCCACAGATACGCAGTATTTT
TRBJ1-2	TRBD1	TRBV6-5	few	CASTGGIYGYTF	TGTGCCAGCACAGGGGGGATCTATGGCTACACCTTC
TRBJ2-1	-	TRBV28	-	CASTPPGPLGHEQFF	TGTGCCAGCACACCTCCGGGACCACTGGGCCATGAGCAGTTCTTC
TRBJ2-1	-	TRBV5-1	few	CASSLDGSGSYNEQFF	TGCGCCAGCAGCTTGGATGGGTCTGGATCCTACAATGAGCAGTTCTTC
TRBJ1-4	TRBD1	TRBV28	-	CASSPHGAGGDEKLFF	TGTGCCAGCAGCCCTCATGGGGCAGGGGGGGATGAAAAACTGTTTTTT
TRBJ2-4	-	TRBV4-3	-	CAGSQGRVSREQYF	TGCGCCGGCAGCCAAGGTCGGGTCAGTCGGGAGCAGTACTTC